This T cell receptor (beta chain) appears in the sequencing data of a study of blood T cell repertoires in COVID-19. About the research overall: COVID-19 samples from acute and convalescent phases originated in the United States, Italy and Spain. PBMCs, B-cell-depleted T cells, or T cells were the source of the cDNA or gDNA that made up the material.

How the authors handled the data: The assay estimated nucleated cells by amplifying reference gene primers. The data were produced by immunoSEQ multiplex PCR, yet TCRdb's version contains in-frame clones alone and is incomplete. V, J and clone size are taken as reported in that table, and D and trimming were inferred from the DNA itself. The sample lists a few hundred thousand clones, approximately 83% occurring once. This clonotype originated in a woman aged 30 to 39 who had recovered from COVID-19. Material: peripheral blood.

The CDR3 DNA reads as TGTGCCAGCAGCCAGGTCGCCGGAGATACGCAGTATTTT. Translating it yields CASSQVAGDTQYF. This chain uses TRBV3-1 (or the pseudogene TRBV3-2) with TRBJ2-3, with D uncertain. The germline CDR1 and CDR2 sequences are LGHDT and YNNKEL (reference sequence). The CDR3 sequence is 13 residues long. The V gene lost 3 bases and the J gene lost 5 bases, with 9 bases spanning the gap.